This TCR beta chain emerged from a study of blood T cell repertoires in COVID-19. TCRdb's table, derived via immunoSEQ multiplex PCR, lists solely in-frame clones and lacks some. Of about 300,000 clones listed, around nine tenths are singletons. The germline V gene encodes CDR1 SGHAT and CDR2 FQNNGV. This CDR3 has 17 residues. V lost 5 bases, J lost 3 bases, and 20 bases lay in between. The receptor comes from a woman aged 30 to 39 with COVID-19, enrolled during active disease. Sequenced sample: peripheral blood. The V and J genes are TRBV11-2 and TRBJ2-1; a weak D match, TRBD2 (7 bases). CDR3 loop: CASSLLSTGGLYNEQFF. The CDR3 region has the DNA TGTGCCAGCAGCCTACTCTCCACGGGGGGCCTCTACAATGAGCAGTTCTTC.